This T cell receptor beta chain appears in the sequencing data of a study of molecular identifiers for immune sequencing clone quantification. This clonotype was recorded at least ten times. Trimming took 1 base from V and 3 from J, leaving 11 bases between them. Per the germline V gene, CDR1 is SGHAT and CDR2 is FQNNGV. The CDR3 runs to 15 residues. Via MiXCR, TCRdb re-called the PCR reads, giving one row per CDR3 protein. The sample has 550,000 to 750,000 distinct CDR3 sequences; just under 20% are singletons. This TCR was recovered from a human donor in good health. Some libraries in this study had Jurkat cell RNA spiked in. The chain couples TRBV11-2 to TRBJ2-3, with a weak D call TRBD1 (5 bases). The specimen was naive CD8+ T cells from blood, with Jurkat cell RNA spiked in. Subset described: FACS-sorted CD8+CD4-CCR7+CD45RA+ naive T cells. CDR3 sequence reads: CASSLARAGTDTQYF. The CDR3 DNA follows: TGTGCCAGCAGCTTAGCCAGGGCCGGTACAGATACGCAGTATTTT.